These 18 T cell receptor beta chains originate from one sample sequenced in a study of regulatory T cells in long-lasting Graves disease. Time point of the sample: newly diagnosed GD, antithyroid drugs for less than 3 months. With RNA extracted from PBMCs as input, the TCR library was made. Arm-PCR of CDR3 regions and iRepertoire HTBI primers were the basis on which TCR beta libraries were built. TCRdb reprocessed the multiplex PCR reads with MiXCR, giving one entry per CDR3 protein. The sample carries approximately 360,000 distinct CDR3 sequences, roughly 12% recorded once. Separately, the same data were catalogued under a study of T cells in Graves' hyperthyroidism and ophthalmopathy.

This sample comprised peripheral blood mononuclear cells (PBMCs), obtained at new diagnosis, from a patient treated with antithyroid drugs. The receptors stem from a woman younger than 35 with Graves disease.

This clonotype was recorded at least ten times. This chain connects TRBV6-1 to TRBJ1-2; D may be TRBD1 (6 bases). Trimming stripped 5 bases from V and 4 bases from J, with 14 bases between. This CDR3 contains 14 residues. In germline, CDR1 is MNHNS, CDR2 SASEGT. The CDR3 region is CASSRVQQGYGYTF. DNA of the CDR3: TGTGCCAGCAGTCGGGTGCAACAGGGCTATGGCTACACCTTC.

This clonotype was seen many times. A read error may produce the germline difference seen at one junction end. The V call is TRBV2, the J call TRBJ2-1; no clear D gene. Germline-derived CDR1 and CDR2 are SNHLY and FYNNEI. The CDR3 runs 13 residues. CDR3: CASGDQDHNEQFF. The DNA of the CDR3 is TGTGCCAGCGGTGACCAGGACCACAATGAGCAGTTCTTC. The variable domain in full, completed from reference TRBV2 and TRBJ2-1, reads EPEVTQTPSHQVTQMGQEVILRCVPISNHLYFYWYRQILGQKVEFLVSFYNNEISEKSEIFDDQFSVERPDGSNFTLKIRSTKLEDSAMYFCASGDQDHNEQFFGPGTRLTVL.

The chain carries TRBV10-3 and TRBJ2-7, with D perhaps given as TRBD1 or TRBD2 (5 bases each). The CDR3 spans 15 residues. Germline-derived CDR1 and CDR2 are ENHRY and SYGVKD. V lost 5 bases, J lost 0 bases, and 14 bases lay in between. The CDR3 loop is CAISQTTGGSYEQYV. CDR3 coding DNA: TGTGCCATCAGTCAGACGACTGGGGGCTCCTACGAGCAGTACGTC.

The rearrangement joins TRBV19 to TRBJ2-1; D gene unclear. There are 13 residues in the CDR3. Germline CDR1 reads LNHDA; CDR2 reads SQIVND (reference sequence). Trimming removed 1 base from V and 6 bases from J, with 7 bases in between. Here the CDR3 reads CASSIGGANEQFF. Here the CDR3 DNA reads TGTGCCAGTAGTATAGGAGGAGCCAATGAGCAGTTCTTC.

Regarding this clonotype: This could be a read error, since a much larger clone is one nucleotide away. The rearrangement uses TRBV27 and TRBJ2-4, with TRBD2 matching 12 bases. V was pared by 5 bases and J by 8 bases, with 7 bases of the junction left unmatched. Germline values: CDR1 MNHEY, CDR2 SMNVEV (reference sequence). The CDR3 consists of 15 residues. CDR3 protein: CASSELAGGPDIQYF. The CDR3, as DNA: TGTGCCAGCAGTGAGCTAGCGGGGGGGCCGGACATTCAGTACTTC.

This clonotype was seen at least ten times. V usage is TRBV9 and J usage is TRBJ2-1; unclear D gene. CDR1 SGDLS and CDR2 YYNGEE come from the germline V gene. Deletions cut 0 bases from V and 6 bases from J, with 10 bases between. The CDR3 is 14 amino acids. This CDR3 reads CASSVEIAGNEQFF. CDR3 bases: TGTGCCAGCAGCGTAGAAATCGCCGGCAATGAGCAGTTCTTC.

A word on this clonotype: Just one base apart from a much larger clone, this may be a read error. This chain joins TRBV28 and TRBJ2-1, with 11 bases fitting TRBD2. The J call may be mistaken, given a closer DNA end match to TRBJ2-5. This CDR3 is built from 22 residues. Per the germline V gene, CDR1 is MDHEN and CDR2 is SYDVKM. This chain's CDR3 is CASPPEGTSGSPRMVFQGTQYF. CDR3 bases: TGTGCCAGCCCGCCCGAGGGGACTAGCGGATCCCCCCGGATGGTATTCCAAGGGACCCAGTACTTC.

J is TRBJ2-7 and V is TRBV27, with D unresolved. The CDR3 totals 14 residues. V lost 3 bases and J 0 bases, leaving 9 bases between the germline ends. Germline V gene sequence: CDR1 MNHEY, CDR2 SMNVEV (reference sequence). The CDR3 sequence is CASSFSDTSYEQYV. The DNA for the CDR3 is TGTGCCAGCAGTTTCTCAGATACCTCCTACGAGCAGTACGTC.

This clonotype has a count of ten or more. The gene calls are TRBV7-9 and TRBJ1-5; D remains unclear. V was shortened by 1 base and J by 6 bases, with 7 bases between the two germline ends. The CDR3 length is 13 residues. Germline V CDR1 and CDR2: SEHNR, FQNEAQ (reference sequence). This CDR3 is CASSLDGLQPQHF. The CDR3 DNA follows: TGTGCCAGCAGCTTAGACGGGCTTCAGCCCCAGCATTTT.

At least ten counts were recorded for this clonotype. The rearrangement joins TRBV7-2 to TRBJ1-1, with D unclear. Germline V CDR1 and CDR2: SGHTA, FQGNSA. Trimming removed 3 bases from V and 0 bases from J, with 5 bases in between. This CDR3 contains 13 residues. The CDR3: CASSFQVNTEAFF. CDR3 in DNA: TGTGCCAGCAGCTTTCAGGTGAACACTGAAGCTTTCTTT.

This clonotype came up many times. V and J are TRBV2 and TRBJ2-6; a weak D match, TRBD1 (6 bases). This CDR3 comprises 20 residues. Trimming took 2 bases from V and 6 from J, leaving 26 bases between them. Germline V lookup: CDR1 SNHLY, CDR2 FYNNEI. CDR3 in amino acids: CASSELGRGSKKTKANVLTF. For the CDR3, the DNA is TGTGCCAGCAGTGAACTGGGCAGGGGTTCCAAAAAAACGAAGGCCAACGTCCTGACTTTC.

This clonotype was seen ten or more times. The chain recombines TRBV4-1 with TRBJ1-5; D may be TRBD1 (6 bases). This CDR3 has 15 amino acids. Per the germline V gene, CDR1 is MGHRA and CDR2 is YSYEKL. V was clipped by 4 bases and J by 7 bases, with 17 bases between them. The CDR3, as DNA: TGCGCCAGCAGCCTCTTACAGGGTTCGGAGCAGCCCCAGCATTTT. Protein sequence: CASSLLQGSEQPQHF.

On this clonotype itself: A single base separates this from a much larger clone, so it may be a read error. CDR3 loop: CASTQLIRSGRARETQYF. The CDR3 DNA reads as TGTGCCAGTACACAACTCATCCGGAGCGGGAGGGCCAGGGAGACCCAGTACTTC. V is TRBV28 and J is TRBJ2-5, with TRBD2 identical over 10 bases. Per the germline V gene, CDR1 is MDHEN and CDR2 is SYDVKM. The CDR3 is 18 residues long. V lost 9 bases, J lost 5 bases, and 21 bases stayed unmatched.

This clonotype was seen many times. The chain couples TRBV5-6 to TRBJ2-6, with TRBD1 identical over 9 bases. Looked up from germline, CDR1 is SGHDT and CDR2 is YYEEEE. The CDR3 covers 17 residues. Losses at the gene ends were 5 bases for V and 3 bases for J; bases not matched to a gene: 9. This CDR3 is CASSRNRGRGGANVLTF. The DNA of the CDR3 is TGTGCCAGCAGTCGAAACAGGGGGCGCGGTGGGGCCAACGTCCTGACTTTC. The whole variable domain, filled in from reference TRBV5-6 and TRBJ2-6, reads DAGVTQSPTHLIKTRGQQVTLRCSPKSGHDTVSWYQQALGQGPQFIFQYYEEEERQRGNFPDRFSGHQFPNYSSELNVNALLLGDSALYLCASSRNRGRGGANVLTFGAGSRLTVL.

This clonotype was found many times. This chain joins TRBV28 and TRBJ2-3; D possibly corresponds to TRBD2 (6 bases). Germline CDR1 MDHEN, CDR2 SYDVKM. The CDR3 length is 13 residues. V was shortened by 8 bases and J by 6 bases, with 15 bases between the two germline ends. This CDR3 reads CASCRDWGDTQYF. CDR3 bases: TGTGCCAGCTGCCGGGACTGGGGTGATACGCAGTATTTT.

This clonotype was detected ten times or more. The V gene is TRBV29-1, the J gene TRBJ2-1; 7 bases agree with TRBD2. This CDR3 region has 14 residues. CDR1 and CDR2 from the germline V gene are SQVTM and ANQGSEA. J lost 10 bases, V lost 2 bases, and 11 bases had no gene match. CDR3 DNA: TGCAGCGTTGAACGAGGGGCGGGAGTTGCCGAGCAGTTCTTC. It is translated as CSVERGAGVAEQFF.

In this sample, this clonotype turned up many times. The V and J genes are TRBV28 and TRBJ1-1; D not certain. The CDR3 is made up of 13 amino acids. Germline CDR1 and CDR2: MDHEN and SYDVKM. V lost 3 bases and J lost 4, with 9 bases in between. In nucleotides, the CDR3 is TGTGCCAGCAGTTTTGGACTCTCCACTGAAGCTTTCTTT. This sequence encodes CASSFGLSTEAFF.

This clonotype was counted ten times or more. J is TRBJ2-4 and V is TRBV7-3; D remains ambiguous. Germline assignment: CDR1 SGHTA and CDR2 FQGTGA. This CDR3 has 14 residues. V was trimmed by 5 bases and J by 3 bases, leaving 11 bases between them. This CDR3 is CASSLMFGKNIQYF. CDR3 bases: TGTGCCAGCAGCCTGATGTTTGGCAAAAACATTCAGTACTTC.